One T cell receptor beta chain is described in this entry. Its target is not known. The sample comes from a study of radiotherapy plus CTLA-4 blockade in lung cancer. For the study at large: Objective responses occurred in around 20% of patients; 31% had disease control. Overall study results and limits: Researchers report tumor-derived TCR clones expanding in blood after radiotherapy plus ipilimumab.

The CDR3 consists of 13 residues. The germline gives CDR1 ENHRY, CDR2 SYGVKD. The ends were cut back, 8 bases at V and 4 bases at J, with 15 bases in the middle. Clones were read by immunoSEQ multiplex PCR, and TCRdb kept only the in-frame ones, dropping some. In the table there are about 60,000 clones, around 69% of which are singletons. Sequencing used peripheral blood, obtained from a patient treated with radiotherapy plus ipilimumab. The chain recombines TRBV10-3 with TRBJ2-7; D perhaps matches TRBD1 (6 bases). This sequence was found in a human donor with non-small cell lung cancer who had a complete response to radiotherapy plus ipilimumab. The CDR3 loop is CAIGAAGAYEQYF. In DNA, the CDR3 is TGTGCCATCGGGGCGGCAGGGGCTTACGAGCAGTACTTC.